Listed below are T cell receptor beta chains from one sample, sequenced in a study of blood T cell repertoires in COVID-19. Sequencing was performed with immunoSEQ multiplex PCR; in TCRdb, only in-frame clones are kept and a portion is missing. The sample has some 250,000 clones; about four fifths are singletons. The source material was peripheral blood. Receptors were obtained from a woman younger than 30 with acute or convalescent COVID-19. Both conserved end residues are part of each CDR3. D genes are given only for firm matches. Expanded clones get a size class; other rows say once, few or many, or leave the size out.

size	length	V	J	D	CDR3	DNA
-	16	TRBV10-2	TRBJ2-3	-	CASSDPFSGSTDTQYF	TGCGCCAGCAGTGACCCATTTAGCGGAAGCACAGATACGCAGTATTTT
-	12	TRBV11-2	TRBJ1-2	-	CASSLGGYGYTF	TGTGCCAGCAGCTTAGGAGGCTATGGCTACACCTTC
-	14	TRBV5-1	TRBJ1-2	TRBD1	CASSTGDRGVGYTF	TGCGCCAGCAGCACGGGAGACAGGGGGGTTGGCTACACCTTC
once	14	TRBV3-1/TRBV3-2	TRBJ2-3	-	CASSTGFPTDTQYF	TGTGCCAGCAGTACGGGATTTCCCACAGATACGCAGTATTTT
few	15	TRBV4-3	TRBJ1-1	TRBD1	CASSHPGQGMTEAFF	TGCGCCAGCAGCCATCCGGGACAGGGGATGACTGAAGCTTTCTTT
-	13	TRBV7-8	TRBJ1-4	TRBD1	CASSRTGDEKLFF	TGTGCCAGCAGCCGGACAGGGGATGAAAAACTGTTTTTT
few	16	TRBV5-4	TRBJ2-1	-	CASSSGGARGLNEQFF	TGTGCCAGCAGCTCCGGGGGAGCTCGGGGTCTCAATGAGCAGTTCTTC
few	17	TRBV14	TRBJ1-3	TRBD1	CASSQGLWTGWGNTIYF	TGTGCCAGCAGCCAAGGACTTTGGACAGGGTGGGGAAACACCATATATTTT
-	13	TRBV10-3	TRBJ2-3	TRBD2	CAITGRAGDTQYF	TGTGCCATCACCGGGAGGGCCGGCGATACGCAGTATTTT
-	14	TRBV9	TRBJ1-5	-	CASSPRPEFNAQHF	TGTGCCAGCAGCCCCAGGCCTGAATTCAACGCCCAGCATTTT
-	15	TRBV14	TRBJ2-7	-	CASSLSGTSPYEQYF	TGTGCCAGCAGCCTTTCCGGGACATCCCCCTACGAGCAGTACTTC
-	12	TRBV3-1/TRBV3-2	TRBJ2-5	-	CASMRDQETQYF	TGTGCCAGCATGAGGGACCAAGAGACCCAGTACTTC
few	14	TRBV27	TRBJ1-2	TRBD1	CASSFGGQGDGYTF	TGTGCCAGCAGTTTCGGAGGACAGGGTGATGGCTACACCTTC
-	15	TRBV7-2	TRBJ2-1	TRBD2	CASSLEREDYNEQFF	TGTGCCAGCAGCTTGGAGCGGGAGGACTACAATGAGCAGTTCTTC
few	13	TRBV5-1	TRBJ1-2	-	CASSQGQDYGYTF	TGCGCCAGCAGCCAGGGACAAGACTATGGCTACACCTTC
-	14	TRBV4-2	TRBJ1-1	TRBD1	CAREAGQLNTEAFF	TGTGCCAGGGAGGCGGGACAGTTGAACACTGAAGCTTTCTTT
-	14	TRBV28	TRBJ1-5	-	CASSSPFWSQPQHF	TGTGCCAGCAGTTCACCTTTTTGGAGTCAGCCCCAGCATTTT
-	14	TRBV5-8	TRBJ2-7	TRBD1	CASSLGTGGYEQYF	TGTGCCAGCAGCTTGGGGACAGGGGGCTACGAGCAGTACTTC
-	17	TRBV14	TRBJ2-7	TRBD1	CASSPWTGSMVGYEQCF	TGTGCCAGCAGCCCATGGACAGGGTCAATGGTGGGATACGAGCAGTGCTTC
-	16	TRBV11-2	TRBJ2-7	TRBD1	CASSLGHGQGFGEQYF	TGTGCCAGCAGCTTAGGCCACGGACAGGGGTTTGGCGAGCAGTACTTC
-	18	TRBV29-1	TRBJ2-4	TRBD2	CSVEGLVEAGVGQNIQYF	TGCAGCGTTGAAGGGCTTGTCGAAGCGGGAGTTGGTCAAAACATTCAGTACTTC
once	15	TRBV7-6	TRBJ2-1	-	CASSPGDRLYNEQFF	TGTGCCAGCAGCCCGGGGGATCGCCTATACAATGAGCAGTTCTTC
-	12	TRBV30	TRBJ1-2	-	CAWNYGGSGYTF	TGTGCCTGGAATTATGGGGGGAGCGGCTACACCTTC
-	15	TRBV5-1	TRBJ2-5	TRBD1	CASSRYRGVQETQYF	TGCGCCAGCAGCAGGTACAGGGGGGTCCAAGAGACCCAGTACTTC
-	16	TRBV18	TRBJ2-2	TRBD1	CASSPLTGENTGELFF	TGTGCCAGCTCACCACTGACAGGGGAAAACACCGGGGAGCTGTTTTTT
-	16	TRBV3-1/TRBV3-2	TRBJ2-1	-	CASSPRGLSSGNEQFF	TGTGCCAGCAGCCCAAGGGGTCTTAGTTCGGGCAATGAGCAGTTCTTC
-	13	TRBV19	TRBJ2-7	-	CASSIFYSYEQYF	TGTGCCAGTAGTATTTTTTATTCCTACGAGCAGTACTTC
-	14	TRBV19	TRBJ1-5	-	CASSIPRSNQPQHF	TGTGCCAGTAGTATCCCCAGAAGCAATCAGCCCCAGCATTTT
-	13	TRBV30	TRBJ1-5	-	CAWSPSPLAPQHF	TGTGCCTGGAGCCCATCCCCTTTAGCGCCCCAGCATTTT
few	14	TRBV28	TRBJ2-1	-	CASTSGTQYNEQFF	TGTGCCAGCACCTCCGGGACACAATACAATGAGCAGTTCTTC
-	14	TRBV21-1	TRBJ2-7	-	CASITWDRAYEQYF	TGTGCCAGCATTACTTGGGACAGAGCCTACGAGCAGTACTTC
-	16	TRBV5-5	TRBJ2-2	TRBD2	CASSPKAGGYTGELFF	TGTGCCAGCAGCCCCAAAGCGGGAGGGTACACCGGGGAGCTGTTTTTT
-	13	TRBV9	TRBJ2-1	-	CASSFRGYNEQFF	TGTGCCAGCAGCTTCAGGGGCTACAATGAGCAGTTCTTC
few	16	TRBV13	TRBJ2-1	TRBD2	CASSPTGTSGTYEQFF	TGTGCCAGCAGCCCGACCGGGACTAGCGGGACGTATGAGCAGTTCTTC
-	15	TRBV11-3	TRBJ2-5	TRBD2	CASSQGTSNLETQYF	TGTGCCAGCAGTCAAGGGACTAGCAACTTGGAGACCCAGTACTTC
-	15	TRBV7-9	TRBJ1-5	TRBD1	CASSSTGVRGQPQHF	TGTGCCAGCAGCTCCACAGGGGTGCGAGGACAGCCCCAGCATTTT
-	15	TRBV13	TRBJ2-5	-	CASSLERTAQETQYF	TGTGCCAGCAGCCTAGAAAGGACAGCCCAAGAGACCCAGTACTTC
-	15	TRBV7-9	TRBJ2-7	TRBD2	CASSSSSGRVYEQYF	TGTGCCAGCAGCTCGAGTAGCGGGAGAGTCTACGAGCAGTACTTC
-	14	TRBV28	TRBJ2-7	TRBD2	CASSPPSGRIEQYF	TGTGCCAGCAGTCCCCCCAGCGGGAGAATCGAGCAGTACTTC
-	14	TRBV4-3	TRBJ2-7	-	CASSQLRGPYEQYF	TGCGCCAGCAGCCAACTCCGCGGGCCCTACGAGCAGTACTTC
-	14	TRBV7-9	TRBJ2-5	TRBD1	CASSSAGGAETQYF	TGTGCCAGCAGCTCCGCAGGGGGCGCGGAGACCCAGTACTTC
-	15	TRBV11-3	TRBJ1-1	-	CASSLGRGMDTEAFF	TGTGCCAGCAGCTTAGGCAGGGGTATGGACACTGAAGCTTTCTTT
-	15	TRBV6-5	TRBJ2-5	TRBD1	CASSYSNRGLETQYF	TGTGCCAGCAGTTACTCTAACAGGGGATTAGAGACCCAGTACTTC
-	17	TRBV24-1	TRBJ2-3	-	CATSEGVTGRSTDTQYF	TGTGCCACCAGTGAGGGAGTAACAGGGCGTAGCACAGATACGCAGTATTTT
-	12	TRBV3-1/TRBV3-2	TRBJ1-3	-	CASSQESNTIYF	TGTGCCAGCAGCCAAGAAAGCAACACCATATATTTT
-	13	TRBV6-5	TRBJ1-1	-	CASTGVSNTEAFF	TGTGCCAGCACAGGGGTTTCGAACACTGAAGCTTTCTTT
-	16	TRBV27	TRBJ2-7	-	CASSLDLGSSSYEQYF	TGTGCCAGCAGTTTAGATCTCGGTTCTAGCTCCTACGAGCAGTACTTC
-	16	TRBV7-2	TRBJ2-1	TRBD2	CASSLAGTSDYNEQFF	TGTGCCAGCAGCTTAGCTGGGACTAGCGATTACAATGAGCAGTTCTTC
once	16	TRBV7-8	TRBJ2-1	-	CASSLGGASGYNEQFF	TGTGCCAGCAGCTTGGGGGGGGCTAGCGGCTACAATGAGCAGTTCTTC
-	15	TRBV20-1	TRBJ1-1	-	CSASIRADFDTEAFF	TGCAGTGCTAGTATCAGGGCCGACTTCGACACTGAAGCTTTCTTT
few	15	TRBV28	TRBJ1-3	-	CASSKGHPSGNTIYF	TGTGCCAGCAGCAAGGGACACCCCTCTGGAAACACCATATATTTT
few	14	TRBV3-1/TRBV3-2	TRBJ2-7	-	CASSLAWSSYEQYF	TGTGCCAGCAGCTTAGCGTGGAGCTCCTACGAGCAGTACTTC